A single sample is the source of the 10 T cell receptor beta chains below, sequenced in a study of long-term antiretroviral therapy in people with HIV. Researchers report immunoSEQ v3.0 was run at survey level. Sequencing was performed with immunoSEQ multiplex PCR; in TCRdb, only in-frame clones are kept and a portion is missing. The data show more than 20,000 clones, more than 85% seen once. The sequences come from unsorted PBMCs, collected approximately 2.7 years after starting antiretroviral therapy. The receptor source for this set is a man aged 35-49 years with HIV.

The DNA for the CDR3 is TGCGCCAGTTGGGGGGACAGGGTTATAGGAGATACGCAGTATTTT. Amino acids: CASWGDRVIGDTQYF. The chain recombines TRBV10-2 with TRBJ2-3; 9 positions agree with TRBD1. The junction had 12 bases not matched to a gene; V was cut back by 9 bases and J by 5 bases. Per the germline V gene, CDR1 is WSHSY and CDR2 is SAAADI. The CDR3 totals 15 residues.

This clone was counted a single time. This CDR3 is CASSQENSKAFF. The CDR3 coding sequence is TGTGCCAGCAGCCAAGAAAACAGCAAAGCTTTCTTT. V gene TRBV4-2 combines with J gene TRBJ1-1, with D uncertain. The CDR3 sequence is 12 residues long. Between the trimmed V and J ends, which lost 0 bases and 9 bases, there was a span of 8 bases. The germline CDR1 and CDR2 sequences are LGHNA and YNFKEQ.

The genes are TRBV7-9 and TRBJ2-3; D unclear. The CDR3 has 14 residues. Deletions cut 3 bases from V and 3 bases from J, with 10 bases between. Germline V CDR1 and CDR2: SEHNR, FQNEAQ (reference sequence). This CDR3 is CASSFSRNTDTQYF. CDR3 sequence (DNA): TGTGCCAGCAGCTTTAGCCGGAATACAGATACGCAGTATTTT.

This chain connects TRBV5-1 to TRBJ2-5, with D possibly matching TRBD2 (5 bases). Trimming pared 4 bases from V and 2 bases from J, leaving 9 bases between. The CDR3 loop spans 13 amino acids. In germline, CDR1 is SGHRS, CDR2 YFSETQ. CDR3 bases: TGCGCCAGCAGCGACTATCCACAAGAGACCCAGTACTTC. This sequence encodes CASSDYPQETQYF.

This chain joins TRBV14 and TRBJ1-3, with a tentative D call TRBD1 (5 bases). The CDR3 sequence is 16 residues long. Germline V CDR1 and CDR2: SGHDN, FVKESK. Trimming shortened V by 0 bases and J by 4 bases, and 13 bases separated the two germline ends. In DNA form, the CDR3 reads TGTGCCAGCAGCCAAGACAGGACATATCCCGGAAACACCATATATTTT. This gives the protein CASSQDRTYPGNTIYF.

CDR3 coding DNA: TGTGCCCACGGAGGGGTGAACACTGAAGCTTTCTTT. The encoded protein is CAHGGVNTEAFF. V is TRBV30 and J is TRBJ1-1, with a possible D match to TRBD1 (5 bases). V was cut by 8 bases and J by 0 bases, with 10 bases left in between. CDR3 size: 12 residues. The germline V gene has CDR1 GTSNPN and CDR2 SVGIG (reference sequence).

This chain joins TRBV10-3 and TRBJ1-2, with 12 bases aligning to TRBD1. The CDR3 is made up of 14 amino acids. Germline assignment: CDR1 ENHRY and CDR2 SYGVKD. Trimming took 11 bases from V and 5 from J; bases not matched to a gene: 9. The CDR3 region is CASGDRGLGYGYTF. The CDR3 DNA reads TGTGCCTCTGGGGACAGGGGGCTTGGGTATGGCTACACCTTC.

This clone has a single count. The gene calls are TRBV27 and TRBJ2-7, with D uncertain. Trimming shortened V by 0 bases and J by 2 bases, and 11 bases separated the two germline ends. The germline CDR1 and CDR2 sequences are MNHEY and SMNVEV (reference sequence). The CDR3 covers 15 residues. Here the CDR3 reads CASSLSAVPPYEQYF. CDR3 DNA sequence: TGTGCCAGCAGTTTATCTGCGGTCCCGCCCTACGAGCAGTACTTC.

V gene TRBV5-6 combines with J gene TRBJ2-2, with D possibly being TRBD1 (5 bases). Per the germline V gene, CDR1 is SGHDT and CDR2 is YYEEEE. CDR3 length equals 15 residues. Trimming cost V 4 bases and J 2 bases, with 12 bases left between them. CDR3 in amino acids: CASSPGISNTGELFF. CDR3 DNA: TGTGCCAGCAGCCCAGGGATCTCAAACACCGGGGAGCTGTTTTTT.

J is TRBJ2-2 and V is TRBV7-9; D remains unclear. V was shortened by 5 bases and J by 9 bases, with 7 bases between the two germline ends. Germline V gene lookup returns CDR1 SEHNR and CDR2 FQNEAQ (reference sequence). The CDR3 contains 11 residues. Written as DNA, the CDR3 is TGTGCCAGCAGCCCTGACTGGGAGCTGTTTTTT. It codes for CASSPDWELFF.